What follows are 17 T cell receptor beta chains derived from one specimen sequenced in a study of identical twins listed by TCRdb under 2016. Libraries came from 5' RACE. The sequencer was an Illumina HiSeq 2000. The public reads were quality trimmed at Q25 with fastp and then assembled into clones with MiXCR by TCRdb, keeping productive beta chains. Rows are combined by CDR3 protein, so each entry shows the most common genes and DNA. The sample table records approximately 220,000 distinct CDR3 sequences; roughly 9.4% of these occur just once. The ten largest account for over 4.5% of the sample. Sequenced material: memory (CD45RO+) T cells sorted from blood. The cell subset or site label here, explained by the study, means: CD45RO+ enriched T cells. The receptor set was obtained from a young woman in good health.

This clonotype showed up just a few times. This chain links TRBV20-1 with TRBJ2-5, with D unresolved. Germline assignment: CDR1 DFQATT and CDR2 SNEGSKA (reference sequence). This CDR3 contains 15 residues. Between the trimmed V and J ends, which lost 1 base and 1 base, there was a span of 13 bases. The CDR3 coding sequence is TGCAGTGCTAGAGGCGGTTCTGCGGTCCAAGAGACCCAGTACTTC. Translation: CSARGGSAVQETQYF.

There are a few counts of this clonotype. V usage is TRBV24-1 and J usage is TRBJ2-1; D is unclear. V shed 4 bases and J shed 6 bases, with 3 bases lying between them. This CDR3 is built from 11 residues. CDR1 is KGHDR and CDR2 is SFDVKD in the germline V gene. The CDR3 loop is CATSEANEQFF. The CDR3 DNA is TGTGCCACCAGTGAAGCCAATGAGCAGTTCTTC.

This clonotype was detected ten times or more. This sequence joins TRBV20-1 and TRBJ1-6; 8 nucleotides match TRBD1. After removal of 2 bases from V and 9 bases from J, the junction contained 0 bases not matched to a gene. This CDR3 is 12 amino acids long. Looked up from germline, CDR1 is DFQATT and CDR2 is SNEGSKA (reference sequence). The CDR3 loop is CSARQGASPLHF. Written as DNA, the CDR3 is TGCAGTGCTAGACAGGGGGCTTCACCCCTCCACTTT.

The table lists this clonotype with a few counts. The chain couples TRBV11-2 to TRBJ2-1; 8 positions match TRBD2. V gave up 4 bases and J gave up 7 bases; unmatched junction bases: 6. The CDR3 spans 14 residues. Germline V lookup: CDR1 SGHAT, CDR2 FQNNGV. CDR3 loop: CASSSPGGMNEQFF. CDR3 sequence (DNA): TGTGCCAGCAGCTCTCCGGGGGGGATGAATGAGCAGTTCTTC.

This clonotype was picked up many times. The V and J genes are TRBV5-1 and TRBJ2-3, with TRBD1 as a possible D gene (6 bases). Deletions cut 2 bases from V and 6 bases from J, with 13 bases between. The germline V gene has CDR1 SGHRS and CDR2 YFSETQ. CDR3 length: 14 amino acids. The CDR3 DNA is TGCGCCAGCAGCTTCTTAGTTACAGGGGATACGCAGTATTTT. Its translation is CASSFLVTGDTQYF.

This clonotype has a count of ten or more. This chain connects TRBV21-1 to TRBJ2-7; the DNA was not compared with TRBD2, the D call given in the table. TRBV21-1 is designated a pseudogene. This CDR3 is 14 amino acids long. CDR3 bases: TGTGCCAGCAGCAAAGGCACAGTGGAGGGGGAGCAGTACTTC. This gives the protein CASSKGTVEGEQYF.

The chain carries TRBV15 and TRBJ2-5, with 9 bases identical to TRBD2. V was pared by 5 bases and J by 5 bases, with 6 bases of the junction left unmatched. The CDR3 has 14 residues. Per germline, CDR1 LNHNV and CDR2 YYDKDF (reference sequence). The chain's CDR3 is CATSSRGGRETQYF. The DNA for the CDR3 is TGTGCCACCAGCTCGCGGGGGGGCAGGGAGACCCAGTACTTC.

This clonotype came up a few times. This chain connects TRBV5-8 to TRBJ1-1; D is uncertain. Germline V gives CDR1 SGHTS, CDR2 YDEGEE. Deletions cut 2 bases from V and 0 bases from J, with 14 bases between. This CDR3 has 16 amino acids. The CDR3, as DNA: TGTGCCAGCAGCTTAGTTCTCGGAGGAATGAACACTGAAGCTTTCTTT. Translating it yields CASSLVLGGMNTEAFF.

The J gene is TRBJ1-5, the V gene TRBV12-3 or TRBV12-4; a possible D gene is TRBD1 (6 bases). The CDR3 has 13 amino acids. V was pared by 6 bases and J by 6 bases, with 12 bases between. As DNA, the CDR3 is TGTGCCAGCAGCCCGGGACACCTTCAGCCCCAGCATTTT. This translates into CASSPGHLQPQHF.

This clonotype was found many times. The V and J genes are TRBV20-1 and TRBJ1-4; no firm D call. The V gene lost 6 bases and the J gene lost 5 bases, with 13 bases spanning the gap. Germline V lookup: CDR1 DFQATT, CDR2 SNEGSKA (reference sequence). The CDR3 spans 13 residues. The CDR3 is CSASRQSNEKLFF. The DNA of the CDR3 is TGCAGTGCGTCTCGGCAGTCCAATGAAAAACTGTTTTTT.

This clonotype was observed a handful of times. The rearrangement uses TRBV12-3 or TRBV12-4 and TRBJ2-7; D gene uncertain. The CDR3 runs to 12 residues. Trimming shortened V by 3 bases and J by 7 bases, and 10 bases separated the two germline ends. CDR3 in amino acids: CASSFPRREQYF. CDR3 nucleotides: TGTGCCAGCAGTTTTCCCCGACGGGAGCAGTACTTC.

This clonotype was seen a few times. The chain joins TRBV5-1 to TRBJ2-5, with 13 bases matching TRBD2. J lost 2 bases, V lost 0 bases, and 1 base had no gene match. There are 16 residues in the CDR3. The germline CDR1 and CDR2 sequences are SGHRS and YFSETQ. The CDR3 loop reads CASSLGLAGGQETQYF. CDR3 bases: TGCGCCAGCAGCTTGGGACTAGCGGGGGGTCAAGAGACCCAGTACTTC.

The J gene is TRBJ2-7, the V gene TRBV9, with D unclear. Germline V CDR1 and CDR2: SGDLS, YYNGEE. This CDR3 region has 14 residues. V gave up 0 bases and J gave up 6 bases, with 13 bases separating them. CDR3 sequence: CASSVGPENGEQYF. The CDR3 DNA is TGTGCCAGCAGCGTAGGTCCGGAGAACGGCGAGCAGTACTTC.

The chain combines TRBV11-1 with TRBJ2-4, with TRBD2 matching 9 bases. With V trimmed by 4 bases and J by 5 bases, 0 bases remained unmatched. This CDR3 has 13 residues. Germline CDR1 SGHAT, CDR2 FQDESV (reference sequence). CDR3: CASSSSGENIQYF. Here the CDR3 DNA reads TGTGCCAGCAGCTCTAGCGGGGAAAACATTCAGTACTTC.

Concerning this clonotype: The junction shows a germline mismatch at one end, possibly a read error. The chain employs TRBV2 and TRBJ1-1; maybe TRBD1 (5 bases). Germline-derived CDR1 and CDR2 are SNHLY and FYNNEI. The CDR3 covers 11 residues. DNA of the CDR3: TGTGCCAGCAGTGAATACTCAGGGTCCCGCTTT. It specifies CASSEYSGSRF.

The rearrangement uses TRBV7-9 and TRBJ2-7; the match to TRBD1 covers 7 bases. The CDR3 spans 13 residues. Germline loops: CDR1 SEHNR, CDR2 FQNEAQ (reference sequence). The ends lost 5 bases at V and 6 bases at J; junction bases unmatched: 7. The CDR3 here is CASSVGQLLEQYF. The CDR3 nucleotides are TGTGCCAGCAGCGTGGGACAGCTACTCGAGCAGTACTTC.

The chain recombines TRBV6-2 or TRBV6-3 with TRBJ2-7; tentatively, D is TRBD1 (5 bases). Per the germline V gene, CDR1 is MNHEY and CDR2 is SVGEGT. The CDR3 has 14 amino acids. V was pared by 4 bases and J by 3 bases, with 13 bases between. The CDR3 nucleotides read TGTGCCAGCAGTTTCCCACGACAGATCTACGAGCAGTACTTC. Translation: CASSFPRQIYEQYF.